Presented here are 10 T cell receptor beta chains from one specimen sequenced in a study of blood T cell repertoires in COVID-19. Data came from immunoSEQ multiplex PCR; TCRdb stores just in-frame clones and leaves some out. The table shows about 130,000 clones, with approximately 84% occurring only once. The specimen was peripheral blood. The source is a woman in her thirties who had recovered from COVID-19.

The chain joins TRBV7-2 to TRBJ2-3; 12 bases fit TRBD2. Looked up from germline, CDR1 is SGHTA and CDR2 is FQGNSA. The ends lost 7 bases at V and 5 bases at J; junction bases unmatched: 4. This CDR3 contains 14 residues. The CDR3 reads CASTSGGAKDTQYF. The CDR3 DNA reads TGTGCCAGCACTAGCGGGGGGGCTAAAGATACGCAGTATTTT.

The chain links TRBV18 to TRBJ1-1, with D perhaps matching TRBD1 (5 bases). The CDR3 is made up of 15 amino acids. Deletions cut 4 bases from V and 1 base from J, with 13 bases between. Germline CDR1 KGHSH, CDR2 LQKENI. The CDR3 DNA reads as TGTGCCAGCTCACTAGGACAAACTTCGAACACTGAAGCTTTCTTT. It translates to CASSLGQTSNTEAFF.

The genes are TRBV27 and TRBJ2-2; D is unresolved. There are 18 residues in the CDR3. Trimming took 3 bases from V and 0 from J, leaving 17 bases between them. Germline lookup yields CDR1 MNHEY and CDR2 SMNVEV (reference sequence). The CDR3 sequence: CASSFPGSRPTNTGELFF. In DNA, the CDR3 is TGTGCCAGCAGTTTCCCCGGGTCACGACCTACGAACACCGGGGAGCTGTTTTTT.

The chain recombines TRBV27 with TRBJ1-4; no clear D. The ends were cut back, 4 bases at V and 3 bases at J, with 15 bases in the middle. Germline loops: CDR1 MNHEY, CDR2 SMNVEV (reference sequence). The CDR3 is 16 residues long. The CDR3 loop reads CASSSPRTGSNEKLFF. The CDR3 bases are TGTGCCAGCAGTTCCCCTAGGACGGGATCTAATGAAAAACTGTTTTTT.

The chain uses TRBV19 and TRBJ2-1; 9 bases are shared with TRBD1. The CDR3 covers 20 residues. CDR1 and CDR2 (germline): LNHDA, SQIVND (reference sequence). V lost 6 bases, J lost 7 bases, and 25 bases stayed unmatched. This CDR3 reads CASSPPDLTGGSEFQNEQFF. The CDR3 DNA reads TGTGCCAGTAGCCCTCCTGACCTTACAGGGGGCAGTGAGTTCCAAAATGAGCAGTTCTTC. Combining the CDR3 with reference TRBV19 and TRBJ2-1 gives the whole variable domain DGGITQSPKYLFRKEGQNVTLSCEQNLNHDAMYWYRQDPGQGLRLIYYSQIVNDFQKGDIAEGYSVSREKKESFPLTVTSAQKNPTAFYLCASSPPDLTGGSEFQNEQFFGPGTRLTVL.

This clone was counted between two and nine times. The chain is built from TRBV11-2 and TRBJ2-1, with D possibly TRBD2 on 5 matching bases. The germline gives CDR1 SGHAT, CDR2 FQNNGV. This CDR3 is 15 amino acids long. V was cut by 1 base and J by 4 bases, with 11 bases left in between. The CDR3 sequence: CASSLGGLAYNEQFF. Written as DNA, the CDR3 is TGTGCCAGCAGCTTAGGAGGACTCGCTTACAATGAGCAGTTCTTC.

The chain carries TRBV27 and TRBJ1-1; D is perhaps TRBD1 (5 bases). The CDR3 loop spans 15 amino acids. From germline, CDR1 is MNHEY and CDR2 SMNVEV (reference sequence). Trimming took 1 base from V and 6 from J, leaving 15 bases between them. CDR3 sequence reads: CASSLLFREGSEAFF. The CDR3 region has the DNA TGTGCCAGCAGTTTATTGTTCAGGGAGGGTTCTGAAGCTTTCTTT.

V is TRBV19 and J is TRBJ1-1; TRBD1 might be the D (5 bases). CDR1 LNHDA and CDR2 SQIVND come from the germline V gene (reference sequence). The CDR3 runs to 14 residues. The V and J ends lost 6 bases and 0 bases respectively, with 11 bases between them. CDR3 coding DNA: TGTGCCAGTAGACCCGACAGCCTGAACACTGAAGCTTTCTTT. The encoded protein is CASRPDSLNTEAFF.

J is TRBJ1-1 and V is TRBV5-1, with D possibly TRBD1 on 6 matching bases. This CDR3 contains 15 residues. V lost 4 bases and J lost 4, with 17 bases in between. From germline, CDR1 is SGHRS and CDR2 YFSETQ. CDR3 coding DNA: TGCGCCAGCAGCCGGGTGGGACACGCGGGCACTGAAGCTTTCTTT. Translation: CASSRVGHAGTEAFF.

This sequence joins TRBV6-6 and TRBJ1-1; the D is unclear. V lost 3 bases and J lost 7, with 9 bases in between. CDR3 size: 12 residues. Germline CDR1 MNHNY, CDR2 SVGAGI (reference sequence). The chain's CDR3 is CASSYNGDEAFF. CDR3 nucleotides: TGTGCCAGCAGTTATAACGGTGATGAAGCTTTCTTT.